Each of the 32 T cell receptor beta chains below was sequenced from the same sample in a study of cytomegalovirus exposure and HLA in healthy donors. This PCR relied on a set of 60 Vbeta primers and 13 Jbeta primers. Profiling relied on immunoSEQ multiplex PCR, and the TCRdb table lists in-frame clones only, not all of them. The data hold roughly 170,000 clones, with 82% observed a single time. Specimen: PBMCs. Receptor source: a male donor in good health and CMV-seronegative.

The rearrangement joins TRBV29-1 to TRBJ1-2; D perhaps matches TRBD1 (6 bases). The V gene's germline CDR1 is SQVTM and CDR2 ANQGSEA. Trimming removed 4 bases at V and 8 bases at J, with 17 bases between. The CDR3 has 13 amino acids. The CDR3 bases are TGCAGCGTTGGGGGTCAGGGGTTGAGGGGCTACACCTTC. This sequence encodes CSVGGQGLRGYTF.

The V gene is TRBV27, the J gene TRBJ2-7; a possible D gene is TRBD2 (6 bases). Germline lookup yields CDR1 MNHEY and CDR2 SMNVEV (reference sequence). V lost 3 bases and J lost 3, with 12 bases in between. The CDR3 sequence is 14 residues long. The CDR3 sequence: CASSLGGPRYEQYF. DNA of the CDR3: TGTGCCAGCAGTTTGGGAGGTCCCCGCTACGAGCAGTACTTC.

This sequence joins TRBV7-2 and TRBJ2-5; 8 bases are shared with TRBD2. CDR3 length: 15 residues. V shed 1 base and J 9 bases; nucleotides not matched to a gene: 10. Germline V CDR1 and CDR2: SGHTA, FQGNSA. The CDR3 sequence is CASSLVSGGKEAQYF. CDR3 nucleotides: TGTGCCAGCAGCTTAGTTTCGGGAGGGAAGGAGGCCCAGTACTTC.

The chain carries TRBV6-6 and TRBJ2-7, with D possibly being TRBD1 (5 bases). V gave up 7 bases and J gave up 5 bases, with 21 bases separating them. The CDR3 is made up of 15 amino acids. The V gene's germline CDR1 is MNHNY and CDR2 SVGAGI (reference sequence). In DNA, the CDR3 is TGTGCCAGCACTCCAAGGGCCCGACAGCTCCACGAGCAGTACTTC. The encoded protein is CASTPRARQLHEQYF.

V gene TRBV15 combines with J gene TRBJ2-1; 11 nucleotides match TRBD2. CDR1 is LNHNV, CDR2 YYDKDF, per germline (reference sequence). This CDR3 has 15 residues. J gave up 6 bases and V 1 base, and 2 bases lay outside the gene matches. CDR3: CATSRGLAGPNEQFF. Here the CDR3 DNA reads TGTGCCACCAGCAGAGGACTAGCGGGGCCCAATGAGCAGTTCTTC.

The rearrangement joins TRBV7-3 to TRBJ2-7, with a tentative D call TRBD2 (5 bases). V lost 5 bases and J lost 2, with 7 bases in between. The CDR3 is 12 residues long. The germline V gene encodes CDR1 SGHTA and CDR2 FQGTGA. CDR3 nucleotides: TGTGCCAGCAGCGACTATACCTACGAGCAGTACTTC. It codes for CASSDYTYEQYF.

V usage is TRBV19 and J usage is TRBJ1-1; D gene uncertain. Germline CDR1 reads LNHDA; CDR2 reads SQIVND (reference sequence). The CDR3 has 14 residues. Trimming cost V 1 base and J 4 bases, with 10 bases left between them. CDR3 in DNA: TGTGCCAGTAGTATAGGCAGGTATCGCACTGAAGCTTTCTTT. This gives the protein CASSIGRYRTEAFF.

The rearrangement uses TRBV4-1 and TRBJ2-7; 8 positions agree with TRBD2. The germline gives CDR1 MGHRA, CDR2 YSYEKL. This CDR3 comprises 16 residues. J lost 4 bases, V lost 1 base, and 9 bases had no gene match. The CDR3: CASSQGTSFGGYEQYF. CDR3 sequence (DNA): TGCGCCAGCAGCCAAGGGACTAGCTTCGGGGGTTACGAGCAGTACTTC.

The rearrangement uses TRBV19 and TRBJ2-3; 11 bases line up with TRBD2. The CDR3 consists of 15 residues. Germline values: CDR1 LNHDA, CDR2 SQIVND (reference sequence). The ends lost 3 bases at V and 4 bases at J; junction bases unmatched: 3. CDR3 nucleotides: TGTGCCAGTAGTATTGTTAGCGGGGGGGCAGATACGCAGTATTTT. Protein: CASSIVSGGADTQYF.

The chain joins TRBV5-8 to TRBJ2-7; D remains unclear. Germline CDR1 reads SGHTS; CDR2 reads YDEGEE. This CDR3 spans 12 amino acids. Between the trimmed V and J ends, which lost 2 bases and 4 bases, there was a span of 7 bases. CDR3 residues: CASSFTEYEQYF. In DNA, the CDR3 is TGTGCCAGCAGCTTTACGGAGTACGAGCAGTACTTC. The full variable domain, in which reference TRBV5-8 and TRBJ2-7 provide the parts outside the CDR3, is EAGVTQSPTHLIKTRGQQATLRCSPISGHTSVYWYQQALGLGLQFLLWYDEGEERNRGNFPPRFSGRQFPNYSSELNVNALELEDSALYLCASSFTEYEQYFGPGTRLTVT.

This clone was seen once. The V and J genes are TRBV11-1 and TRBJ2-2; 11 nucleotides align to TRBD1. This CDR3 contains 16 residues. CDR1 is SGHAT, CDR2 FQDESV, per germline (reference sequence). J gave up 6 bases and V 5 bases, and 8 bases lay outside the gene matches. In nucleotides, the CDR3 is TGTGCCAGCAGCCCGAGGGACAGGGGGTTTGCCGGGGAGCTGTTTTTT. Translating gives CASSPRDRGFAGELFF.

The chain carries TRBV2 and TRBJ2-3, with a possible D match to TRBD2 (6 bases). Germline loops: CDR1 SNHLY, CDR2 FYNNEI. The CDR3 has 16 amino acids. V was shortened by 2 bases and J by 7 bases, with 19 bases between the two germline ends. In DNA form, the CDR3 reads TGTGCCAGCAGTGAACGGGAGATCCCCCCCTTAAATACGCAGTATTTT. This encodes CASSEREIPPLNTQYF.

This chain links TRBV19 with TRBJ2-1; the match to TRBD2 covers 7 bases. There are 15 residues in the CDR3. Germline-derived CDR1 and CDR2 are LNHDA and SQIVND (reference sequence). The V gene end was trimmed by 7 bases and the J gene end by 6 bases; junction bases not matched to a gene: 12. The CDR3 loop reads CASNDLRAGSNEQFF. DNA for the CDR3: TGTGCCAGTAATGATCTGAGAGCGGGGAGCAATGAGCAGTTCTTC.

The chain is built from TRBV27 and TRBJ2-7, with D perhaps matching TRBD1 (6 bases). The germline V and J ends were trimmed by 3 bases and 3 bases, with 9 bases remaining between them. This CDR3 is 13 amino acids long. The germline V gene encodes CDR1 MNHEY and CDR2 SMNVEV (reference sequence). DNA for the CDR3: TGTGCCAGCAGTTTGGCCAGGGGCTACGAGCAGTACTTC. It specifies CASSLARGYEQYF.

V is TRBV7-2 and J is TRBJ1-3; possible D gene TRBD1, 6 bases. Trimming took 2 bases from V and 11 from J, leaving 16 bases between them. The CDR3 is made up of 14 amino acids. Germline V gene sequence: CDR1 SGHTA, CDR2 FQGNSA. CDR3 bases: TGTGCCAGCAGCTTAACACCCGCCCAGGGGTCCATATATTTT. Its translation is CASSLTPAQGSIYF. The full variable domain, its missing parts supplied by reference TRBV7-2 and TRBJ1-3, is GAGVSQSPSNKVTEKGKDVELRCDPISGHTALYWYRQSLGQGLEFLIYFQGNSAPDKSGLPSDRFSAERTGGSVSTLTIQRTQQEDSAVYLCASSLTPAQGSIYFGEGSWLTVV.

The V gene is TRBV4-3, the J gene TRBJ1-4; D uncertain. CDR1 is LGHNA, CDR2 YSLEER, per germline. V lost 0 bases to trimming and J lost 4 bases, with 12 bases between them. The CDR3 totals 16 residues. CDR3 amino acids: CASSQDVSGVNEKLFF. In nucleotides, the CDR3 is TGCGCCAGCAGCCAAGATGTTAGCGGGGTTAATGAAAAACTGTTTTTT.

The rearrangement links TRBV7-9 to TRBJ1-5, with TRBD1 identical over 7 bases. CDR1 SEHNR and CDR2 FQNEAQ come from the germline V gene (reference sequence). V lost 4 bases and J lost 0; bases outside the gene matches: 9. The CDR3 runs to 17 residues. The CDR3 sequence is CASSSNRGANSNQPQHF. The DNA for the CDR3 is TGTGCCAGCAGCTCCAACAGGGGCGCCAATAGCAATCAGCCCCAGCATTTT. The whole variable domain, remainder taken from reference TRBV7-9 and TRBJ1-5, is DTGVSQNPRHKITKRGQNVTFRCDPISEHNRLYWYRQTLGQGPEFLTYFQNEAQLEKSRLLSDRFSAERPKGSFSTLEIQRTEQGDSAMYLCASSSNRGANSNQPQHFGDGTRLSIL.

This clone appeared a few times. The CDR3 DNA sequence: TGTGCCAGCAGCCGAACAGGGGGCGTCCCGACCTATGGCTACACCTTC. Residues: CASSRTGGVPTYGYTF. V is TRBV5-6 and J is TRBJ1-2; 9 bases line up with TRBD1. This CDR3 contains 16 residues. V shed 4 bases and J 4 bases; nucleotides not matched to a gene: 11. Looked up from germline, CDR1 is SGHDT and CDR2 is YYEEEE.

V usage is TRBV28 and J usage is TRBJ1-5; 8 nucleotides match TRBD1. Germline CDR1 is MDHEN and CDR2 is SYDVKM. V dropped 10 bases and J dropped 3; count of bases not matched to a gene: 5. CDR3 size: 13 residues. CDR3 in amino acids: CATRQGYNQPQHF. The CDR3 DNA follows: TGTGCCACTAGACAGGGGTACAATCAGCCCCAGCATTTT.

DNA of the CDR3: TGTGCCAGCAGGGCGGGAGGGCCTTACGAGCAGTACTTC. The encoded protein is CASRAGGPYEQYF. The rearrangement links TRBV2 to TRBJ2-7; 9 bases match TRBD2. Trimming at V came to 6 bases and at J to 4 bases, leaving 4 bases not matched to a gene. CDR3 size: 13 residues. CDR1 and CDR2 from the germline V gene are SNHLY and FYNNEI.

V and J are TRBV19 and TRBJ1-2; no reliable D call. The CDR3 length is 13 residues. The V gene's germline CDR1 is LNHDA and CDR2 SQIVND (reference sequence). The V end lost 5 bases, the J end lost 4 bases, and 11 bases lay between the germline ends. Here the CDR3 reads CASSLQESYGYTF. CDR3 bases: TGTGCCAGTAGTTTGCAGGAAAGCTATGGCTACACCTTC.

V usage is TRBV11-2 and J usage is TRBJ1-1; 11 positions agree with TRBD1. The junction had 5 bases not matched to a gene; V was cut back by 5 bases and J by 6 bases. The CDR3 has 14 residues. Germline V gene sequence: CDR1 SGHAT, CDR2 FQNNGV. CDR3 nucleotides: TGTGCCAGCAGCCGGGACAGGGGGATACCTGAAGCTTTCTTT. Its translation: CASSRDRGIPEAFF. The full variable domain, with the rest looked up from reference TRBV11-2 and TRBJ1-1, is EAGVAQSPRYKIIEKRQSVAFWCNPISGHATLYWYQQILGQGPKLLIQFQNNGVVDDSQLPKDRFSAERLKGVDSTLKIQPAKLEDSAVYLCASSRDRGIPEAFFGQGTRLTVV.

This clone came up once. The rearrangement joins TRBV5-1 to TRBJ1-4; D gene unclear. Per the germline V gene, CDR1 is SGHRS and CDR2 is YFSETQ. The germline V and J ends were trimmed by 1 base and 5 bases, with 9 bases remaining between them. The CDR3 is made up of 14 amino acids. The CDR3: CASSLSGLNEKLFF. The CDR3 nucleotides read TGCGCCAGCAGCTTGTCTGGACTGAATGAAAAACTGTTTTTT.

The J gene is TRBJ2-7, the V gene TRBV7-9, with 11 bases aligning to TRBD1. This CDR3 is built from 14 residues. Per germline, CDR1 SEHNR and CDR2 FQNEAQ (reference sequence). J gave up 5 bases and V 5 bases, and 5 bases lay outside the gene matches. CDR3 sequence: CASSRGQGVHEQYF. DNA of the CDR3: TGTGCCAGCAGCCGGGGACAGGGGGTTCACGAGCAGTACTTC.

With regard to this clone: Mismatch with germline at one junction end may stem from a read error. The chain employs TRBV6-1 and TRBJ1-2; possibly TRBD1 for D (6 bases). This CDR3 is 14 amino acids long. Germline values: CDR1 MNHNS, CDR2 SASEGT. CDR3 region: CASNPDWGPYDYTF. The CDR3 DNA is TGTGCCAGCAATCCGGACTGGGGGCCATATGACTACACCTTC.

This clone occurred once. J is TRBJ1-2 and V is TRBV2; 7 bases map to TRBD1. Germline V CDR1 and CDR2: SNHLY, FYNNEI. V dropped 8 bases and J dropped 0; count of bases not matched to a gene: 12. This CDR3 has 16 amino acids. CDR3 coding DNA: TGTGCCAGCGAGGCCGGGACAGCCTCTTCTAACTATGGCTACACCTTC. Amino acids: CASEAGTASSNYGYTF.

This clone has just a few counts. V and J are TRBV7-2 and TRBJ1-4; TRBD1 matches 8 bases. CDR3 size: 15 residues. CDR1 is SGHTA and CDR2 is FQGNSA in the germline V gene. J gave up 2 bases and V 3 bases, and 2 bases lay outside the gene matches. The CDR3: CASSFQGATNEKLFF. The CDR3, as DNA: TGTGCCAGCAGCTTCCAGGGGGCGACTAATGAAAAACTGTTTTTT.

This clone turned up a few times. The chain joins TRBV4-1 to TRBJ1-1, with TRBD1 matching 9 bases. This CDR3 comprises 14 residues. The germline gives CDR1 MGHRA, CDR2 YSYEKL. With 2 bases clipped from V and 4 bases from J, the junction kept 2 bases outside the gene matches. CDR3 sequence reads: CASSQPTGGTEAFF. In DNA form, the CDR3 reads TGCGCCAGCAGCCAACCGACAGGGGGCACTGAAGCTTTCTTT.

Worth noting for this clone: The junction departs from germline at one end; a sequencing error may be responsible. The J gene is TRBJ1-1, the V gene TRBV7-9; D remains ambiguous. This CDR3 region has 10 residues. Germline V gene sequence: CDR1 SEHNR, CDR2 FQNEAQ (reference sequence). CDR3 protein: CASARQSLVF. The CDR3 nucleotides read TGTGCCAGCGCCCGACAAAGTCTTGTCTTT.

The chain couples TRBV6-6 to TRBJ2-2; D is possibly TRBD1 (6 bases). Germline loops: CDR1 MNHNY, CDR2 SVGAGI (reference sequence). The CDR3 runs 13 residues. V shed 5 bases and J shed 6 bases, with 10 bases lying between them. DNA of the CDR3: TGTGCCAGCAGTCCAGGGGAGTCCGGGGAGCTGTTTTTT. Its translation is CASSPGESGELFF.

The J gene is TRBJ1-5, the V gene TRBV5-5; D perhaps matches TRBD1 (6 bases). The CDR3 has 15 amino acids. The ends were cut back, 4 bases at V and 5 bases at J, with 16 bases in the middle. Germline V gene lookup returns CDR1 SGHKS and CDR2 YYEKEE (reference sequence). CDR3 region: CASSQDSSLYQPQHF. The CDR3 bases are TGTGCCAGCAGCCAGGACAGTAGTTTATATCAGCCCCAGCATTTT.

J is TRBJ2-5 and V is TRBV6-5; 14 bases are shared with TRBD2. The CDR3 has 13 residues. J lost 12 bases, V lost 6 bases, and 6 bases had no gene match. CDR1 and CDR2 from the germline V gene are MNHEY and SVGAGI. The CDR3 reads CASRGTSGGLEYF. For the CDR3, the DNA is TGTGCCAGCAGGGGGACTAGCGGGGGCCTTGAGTACTTC.